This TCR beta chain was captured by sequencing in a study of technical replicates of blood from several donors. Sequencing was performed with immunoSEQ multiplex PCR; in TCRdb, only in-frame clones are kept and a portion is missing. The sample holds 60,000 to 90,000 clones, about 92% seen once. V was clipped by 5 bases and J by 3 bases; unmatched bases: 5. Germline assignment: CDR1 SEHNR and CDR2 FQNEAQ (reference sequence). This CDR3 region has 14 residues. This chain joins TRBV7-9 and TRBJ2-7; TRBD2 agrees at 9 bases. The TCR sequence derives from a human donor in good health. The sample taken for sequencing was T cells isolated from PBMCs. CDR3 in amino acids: CASSLSGGGYEQYF. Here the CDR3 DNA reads TGTGCCAGCAGCCTTAGCGGGGGAGGCTACGAGCAGTACTTC. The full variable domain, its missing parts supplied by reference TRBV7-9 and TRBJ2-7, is DTGVSQNPRHKITKRGQNVTFRCDPISEHNRLYWYRQTLGQGPEFLTYFQNEAQLEKSRLLSDRFSAERPKGSFSTLEIQRTEQGDSAMYLCASSLSGGGYEQYFGPGTRLTVT.